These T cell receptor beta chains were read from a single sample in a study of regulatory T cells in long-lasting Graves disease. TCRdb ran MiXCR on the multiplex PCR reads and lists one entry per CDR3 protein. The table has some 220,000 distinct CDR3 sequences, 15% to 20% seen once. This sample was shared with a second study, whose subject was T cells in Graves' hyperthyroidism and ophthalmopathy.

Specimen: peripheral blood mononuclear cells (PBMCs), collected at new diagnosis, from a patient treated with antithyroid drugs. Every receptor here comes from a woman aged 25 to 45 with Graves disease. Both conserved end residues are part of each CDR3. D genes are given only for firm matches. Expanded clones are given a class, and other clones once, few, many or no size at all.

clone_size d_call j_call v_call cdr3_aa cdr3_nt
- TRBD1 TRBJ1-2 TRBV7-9 CASSLGQGGSYDGYTF TGTGCCAGCAGCCTCGGACAGGGAGGAAGTTATGATGGCTACACCTTC
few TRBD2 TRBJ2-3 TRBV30 CAWGSGLAGGRRGTQYF TGTGCCTGGGGCTCGGGACTAGCGGGGGGGCGCAGGGGTACGCAGTATTTT
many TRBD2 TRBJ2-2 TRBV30 CAWKGLAGGPGELFF TGTGCCTGGAAGGGACTAGCGGGGGGGCCCGGGGAGCTGTTTTTT
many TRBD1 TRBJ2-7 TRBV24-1 CATSDGRQGVYEQYF TGTGCCACCAGTGATGGCCGACAGGGGGTCTACGAGCAGTACTTC
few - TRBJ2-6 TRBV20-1 CSADRDGLSGANVLTF TGCAGTGCCGACCGGGACGGTCTCTCTGGGGCCAACGTCCTGACTTTC
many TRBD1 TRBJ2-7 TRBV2 CASTLDRGVYEQYF TGTGCCAGCACCCTGGACAGGGGTGTCTACGAGCAGTACTTC
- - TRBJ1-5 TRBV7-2 CASSLITGSNQPQHF TGTGCCAGCAGCCTAATTACTGGTAGCAATCAGCCCCAGCATTTT
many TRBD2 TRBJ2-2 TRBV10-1 CASSPVRAGTGELFF TGCGCCAGCAGCCCGGTTAGAGCGGGGACCGGGGAGCTGTTTTTT
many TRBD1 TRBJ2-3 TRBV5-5 CASSLAGQGAGDTQYF TGTGCCAGCAGCTTGGCGGGACAGGGGGCAGGAGATACGCAGTATTTT
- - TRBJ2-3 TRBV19 CASSIGGVYTDTQYF TGTGCCAGTAGTATAGGCGGGGTATACACAGATACGCAGTATTTT
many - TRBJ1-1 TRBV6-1 CASTPLQGVDTEAFF TGTGCCAGCACCCCTCTACAGGGAGTGGACACTGAAGCTTTCTTT
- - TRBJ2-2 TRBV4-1 CASSQWATNTGELFF TGCGCCAGCAGCCAGTGGGCAACGAACACCGGGGAGCTGTTTTTT
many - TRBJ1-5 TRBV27 CASSDRQVGQPQHF TGTGCCAGCAGTGATCGGCAGGTCGGTCAGCCCCAGCATTTT
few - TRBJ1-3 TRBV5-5 CASSLWLGPSSGNTIYF TGTGCCAGCAGCTTGTGGCTAGGTCCGAGCTCTGGAAACACCATATATTTT
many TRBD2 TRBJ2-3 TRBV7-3 CASSLLAGGFGTDTQYF TGTGCCAGCAGCTTACTAGCGGGGGGGTTTGGCACAGATACGCAGTATTTT
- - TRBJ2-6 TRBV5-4 CASSLGAHGANVLTF TGTGCCAGCAGCTTGGGAGCCCACGGGGCCAACGTCCTGACTTTC
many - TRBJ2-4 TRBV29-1 CSVEGQGLGIQYF TGCAGCGTTGAGGGGCAGGGGTTAGGTATTCAGTACTTC
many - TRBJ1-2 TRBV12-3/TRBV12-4 CASRPNARYRGYTF TGTGCCAGCAGGCCTAATGCTCGATACCGTGGCTACACCTTC
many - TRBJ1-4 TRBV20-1 CSAREGGGEKLFF TGCAGTGCTAGGGAAGGGGGGGGTGAAAAACTGTTTTTT
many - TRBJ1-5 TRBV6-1 CASRKDNQPQHF TGTGCCAGCAGGAAAGACAATCAGCCCCAGCATTTT
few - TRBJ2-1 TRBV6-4 CASSDSSGSYNEQFF TGTGCCAGCAGTGACTCTAGCGGCTCCTACAATGAGCAGTTCTTC
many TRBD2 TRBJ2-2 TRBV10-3 CAISRTSSYTGELFF TGTGCCATCAGCCGGACTAGCAGCTACACCGGGGAGCTGTTTTTT
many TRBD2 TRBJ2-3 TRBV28 CASSFITGTSGMGTDTQYF TGTGCCAGCAGTTTTATAACCGGGACTAGCGGGATGGGCACAGATACGCAGTATTTT
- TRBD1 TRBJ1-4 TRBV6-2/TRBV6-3 CPSTRGQDEKLFF TGTCCCAGCACTAGAGGACAGGATGAAAAACTGTTTTTT
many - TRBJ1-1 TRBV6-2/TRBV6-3 CASSYGTGNTEAFF TGTGCCAGCAGTTACGGGACGGGGAACACTGAAGCTTTCTTT
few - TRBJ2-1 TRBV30 CAWSSAGIEQFF TGTGCCTGGAGTTCGGCAGGTATCGAGCAGTTCTTC
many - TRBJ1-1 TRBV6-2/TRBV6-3 CASSEIRQTTEAFF TGTGCCAGCAGTGAAATCCGGCAGACGACTGAAGCTTTCTTT